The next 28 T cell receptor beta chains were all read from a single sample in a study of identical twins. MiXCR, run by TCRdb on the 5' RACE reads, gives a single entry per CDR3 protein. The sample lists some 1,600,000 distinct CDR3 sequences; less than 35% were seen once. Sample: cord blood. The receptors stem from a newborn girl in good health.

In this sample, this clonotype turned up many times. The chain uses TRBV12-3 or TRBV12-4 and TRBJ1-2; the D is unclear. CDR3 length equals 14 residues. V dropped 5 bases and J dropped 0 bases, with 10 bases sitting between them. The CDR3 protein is CASSAKRANYGYTF. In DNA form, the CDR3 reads TGTGCCAGCAGTGCGAAGAGGGCTAACTATGGCTACACCTTC.

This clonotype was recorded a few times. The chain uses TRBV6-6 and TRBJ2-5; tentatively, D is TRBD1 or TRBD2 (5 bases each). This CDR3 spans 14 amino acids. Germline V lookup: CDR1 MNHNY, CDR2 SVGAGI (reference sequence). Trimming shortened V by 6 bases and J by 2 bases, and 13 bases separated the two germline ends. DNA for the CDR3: TGTGCCAGCAGAGCCCCGGGACGACAAGAGACCCAGTACTTC. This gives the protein CASRAPGRQETQYF.

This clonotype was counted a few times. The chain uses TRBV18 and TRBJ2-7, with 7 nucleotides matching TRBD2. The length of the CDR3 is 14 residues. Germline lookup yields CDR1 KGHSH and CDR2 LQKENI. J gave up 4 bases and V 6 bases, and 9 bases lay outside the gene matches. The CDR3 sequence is CASSPASGGYEQYF. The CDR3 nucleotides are TGTGCCAGCTCGCCGGCTAGCGGAGGGTACGAGCAGTACTTC.

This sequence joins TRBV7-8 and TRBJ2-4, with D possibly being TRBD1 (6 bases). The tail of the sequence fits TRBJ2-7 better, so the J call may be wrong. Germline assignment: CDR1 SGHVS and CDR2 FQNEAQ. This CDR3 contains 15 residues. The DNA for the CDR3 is TGTGCCAGCAGCTTAGCCGCAGGGGTTCGATACGAGCAGTACTTC. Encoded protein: CASSLAAGVRYEQYF.

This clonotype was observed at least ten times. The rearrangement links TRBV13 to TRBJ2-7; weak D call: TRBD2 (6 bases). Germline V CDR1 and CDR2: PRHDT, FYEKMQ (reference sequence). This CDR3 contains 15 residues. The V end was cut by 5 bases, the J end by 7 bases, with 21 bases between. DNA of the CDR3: TGTGCCAGCAGCCCACCGGGACTGCCATTTGGTGAGCAGTACTTC. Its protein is CASSPPGLPFGEQYF.

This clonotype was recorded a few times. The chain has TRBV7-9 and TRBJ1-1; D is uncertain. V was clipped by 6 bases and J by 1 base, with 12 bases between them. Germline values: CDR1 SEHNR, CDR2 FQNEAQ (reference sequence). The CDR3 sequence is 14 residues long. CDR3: CASSKGNPNTEAFF. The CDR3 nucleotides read TGTGCCAGCAGTAAGGGAAACCCGAACACTGAAGCTTTCTTT.

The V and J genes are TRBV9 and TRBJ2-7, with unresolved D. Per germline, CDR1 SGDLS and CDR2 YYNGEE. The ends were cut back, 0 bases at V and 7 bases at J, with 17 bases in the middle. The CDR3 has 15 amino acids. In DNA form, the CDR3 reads TGTGCCAGCAGCGTAGAGCCTAGGGCTAACAATGAGCAGTACTTC. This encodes CASSVEPRANNEQYF.

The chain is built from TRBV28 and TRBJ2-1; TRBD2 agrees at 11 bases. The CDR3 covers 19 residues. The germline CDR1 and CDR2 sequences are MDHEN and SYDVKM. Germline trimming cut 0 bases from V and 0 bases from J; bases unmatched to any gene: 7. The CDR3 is CASSLWVATSGSSYNEQFF. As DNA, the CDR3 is TGTGCCAGCAGTTTATGGGTAGCTACTAGCGGGAGCTCCTACAATGAGCAGTTCTTC. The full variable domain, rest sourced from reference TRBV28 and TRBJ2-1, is DVKVTQSSRYLVKRTGEKVFLECVQDMDHENMFWYRQDPGLGLRLIYFSYDVKMKEKGDIPEGYSVSREKKERFSLILESASTNQTSMYLCASSLWVATSGSSYNEQFFGPGTRLTVL.

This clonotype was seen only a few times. CDR3 DNA: TGCGCCAGCAGCCGTGGACTAGCGGGACTATACAATGAGCAGTACTTC. Protein sequence: CASSRGLAGLYNEQYF. V gene TRBV5-1 combines with J gene TRBJ2-5; 12 nucleotides align to TRBD2. With V trimmed by 4 bases and J by 11 bases, 15 bases remained unmatched. The germline CDR1 and CDR2 sequences are SGHRS and YFSETQ. The CDR3 has 16 residues.

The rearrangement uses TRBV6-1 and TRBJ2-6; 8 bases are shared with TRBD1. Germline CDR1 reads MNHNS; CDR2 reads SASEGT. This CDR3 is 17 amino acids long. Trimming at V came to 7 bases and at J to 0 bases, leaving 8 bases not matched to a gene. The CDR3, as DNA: TGTGCCAGCAAAAGGACAGGGTCCATCTCTGGGGCCAACGTCCTGACTTTC. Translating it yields CASKRTGSISGANVLTF.

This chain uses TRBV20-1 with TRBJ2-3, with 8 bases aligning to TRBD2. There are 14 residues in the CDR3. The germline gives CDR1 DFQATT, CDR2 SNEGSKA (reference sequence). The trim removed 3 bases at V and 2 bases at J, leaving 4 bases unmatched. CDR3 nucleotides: TGCAGTGCTAGTTCCGGGGGGGACACAGATACGCAGTATTTT. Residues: CSASSGGDTDTQYF.

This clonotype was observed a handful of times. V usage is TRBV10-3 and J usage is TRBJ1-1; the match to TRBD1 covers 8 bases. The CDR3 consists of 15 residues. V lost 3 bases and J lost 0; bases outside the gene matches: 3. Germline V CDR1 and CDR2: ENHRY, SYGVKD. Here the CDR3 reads CAISDRGPMNTEAFF. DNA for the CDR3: TGTGCCATCAGTGACAGGGGGCCCATGAACACTGAAGCTTTCTTT.

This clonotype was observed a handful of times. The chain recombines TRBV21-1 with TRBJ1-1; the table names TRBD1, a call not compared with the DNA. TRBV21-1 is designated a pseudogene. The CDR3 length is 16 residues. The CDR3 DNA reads TGTGCCAGCAGCAAAGCGCTTTCCGACAGGGACACTGAAGCTTTCTTT. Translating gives CASSKALSDRDTEAFF.

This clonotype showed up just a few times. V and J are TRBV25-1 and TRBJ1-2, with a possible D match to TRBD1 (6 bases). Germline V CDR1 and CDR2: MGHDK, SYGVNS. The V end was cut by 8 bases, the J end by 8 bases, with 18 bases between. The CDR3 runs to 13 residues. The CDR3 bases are TGTGCCAGCCGGCACAGGGAGGTGGAGGGCTACACCTTC. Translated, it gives CASRHREVEGYTF.

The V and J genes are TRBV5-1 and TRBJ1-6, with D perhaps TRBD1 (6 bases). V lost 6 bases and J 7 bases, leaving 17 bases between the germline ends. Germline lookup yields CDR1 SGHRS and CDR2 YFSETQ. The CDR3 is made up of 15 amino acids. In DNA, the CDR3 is TGCGCCAGCAAGGCGTCAGGGGCCGGCAATTCACCCCTCCACTTT. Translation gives CASKASGAGNSPLHF.

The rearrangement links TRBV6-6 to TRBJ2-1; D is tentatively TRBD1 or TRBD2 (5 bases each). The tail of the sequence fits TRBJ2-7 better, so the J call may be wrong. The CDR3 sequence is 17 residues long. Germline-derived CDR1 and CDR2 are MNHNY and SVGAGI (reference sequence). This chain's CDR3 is CASSSPRGHSSYNEQYF. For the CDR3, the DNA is TGTGCCAGCAGTTCGCCCCGGGGCCATTCCTCCTACAATGAGCAGTACTTC.

The CDR3 reads CASSPAGTAITEAFF. In nucleotides, the CDR3 is TGTGCCAGCAGCCCAGCCGGGACAGCGATCACTGAAGCTTTCTTT. This chain links TRBV16 with TRBJ1-1, with 7 nucleotides matching TRBD1. Per the germline V gene, CDR1 is KGHSY and CDR2 is FQNENV. The CDR3 covers 15 residues. The V and J ends lost 4 bases and 4 bases, in that order; junction bases with no gene match: 9.

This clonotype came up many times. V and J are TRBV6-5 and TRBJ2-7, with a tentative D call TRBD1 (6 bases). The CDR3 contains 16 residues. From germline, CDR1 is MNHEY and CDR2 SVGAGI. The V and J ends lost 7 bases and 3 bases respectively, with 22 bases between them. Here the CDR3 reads CASNFRSRGTDYEQYF. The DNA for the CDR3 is TGTGCCAGCAATTTCAGAAGCAGGGGCACGGACTACGAGCAGTACTTC.

The CDR3 nucleotides are TGTGCCACCAGTGATGGTAGCGGGAGGGCCTACAATGAGCAGTACTTC. Protein: CATSDGSGRAYNEQYF. The rearrangement uses TRBV24-1 and TRBJ2-7; 11 nucleotides agree with TRBD2. Trimming cost V 3 bases and J 7 bases; bases outside gene matches: 10. Germline V gene lookup returns CDR1 KGHDR and CDR2 SFDVKD. This CDR3 spans 16 amino acids.

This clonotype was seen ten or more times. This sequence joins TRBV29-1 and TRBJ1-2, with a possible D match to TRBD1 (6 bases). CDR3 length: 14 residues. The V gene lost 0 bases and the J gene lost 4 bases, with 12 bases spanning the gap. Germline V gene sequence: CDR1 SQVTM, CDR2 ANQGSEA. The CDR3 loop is CSVEDPRDTYGYTF. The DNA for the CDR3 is TGCAGCGTTGAAGATCCCAGGGACACCTATGGCTACACCTTC.

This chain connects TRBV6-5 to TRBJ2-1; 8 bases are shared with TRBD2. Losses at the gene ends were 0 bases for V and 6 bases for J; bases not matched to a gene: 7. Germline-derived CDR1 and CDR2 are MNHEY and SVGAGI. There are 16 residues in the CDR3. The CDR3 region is CASSYSQTSARNEQFF. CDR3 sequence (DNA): TGTGCCAGCAGTTACTCCCAGACTAGCGCCCGCAATGAGCAGTTCTTC.

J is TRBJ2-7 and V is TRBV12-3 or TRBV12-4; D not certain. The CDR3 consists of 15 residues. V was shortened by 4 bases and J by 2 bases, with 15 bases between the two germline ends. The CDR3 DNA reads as TGTGCCAGCAGTTCCCGGGCCAGAGTGACCTACGAGCAGTACTTC. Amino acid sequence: CASSSRARVTYEQYF.

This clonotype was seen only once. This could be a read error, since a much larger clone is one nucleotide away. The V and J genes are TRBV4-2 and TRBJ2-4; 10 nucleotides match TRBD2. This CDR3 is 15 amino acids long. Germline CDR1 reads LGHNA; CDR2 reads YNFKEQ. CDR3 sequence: CAGSQAGTSADIQYF. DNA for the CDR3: TGTGCCGGCAGCCAGGCCGGGACTAGCGCCGACATTCAGTACTTC.

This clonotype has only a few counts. CDR3 nucleotide sequence: TGTGCCAGCAGCGTAGGTGGGGCAGGGACTACAGATACGCAGTATTTT. This sequence encodes CASSVGGAGTTDTQYF. The chain has TRBV9 and TRBJ2-3, with TRBD2 as a possible D gene (6 bases). Germline CDR1 is SGDLS and CDR2 is YYNGEE. Between the trimmed V and J ends, which lost 0 bases and 3 bases, there was a span of 14 bases. The length of the CDR3 is 16 residues. Looking up the rest from reference TRBV9 and TRBJ2-3 gives the full variable domain: DSGVTQTPKHLITATGQRVTLRCSPRSGDLSVYWYQQSLDQGLQFLIQYYNGEERAKGNILERFSAQQFPDLHSELNLSSLELGDSALYFCASSVGGAGTTDTQYFGPGTRLTVL.

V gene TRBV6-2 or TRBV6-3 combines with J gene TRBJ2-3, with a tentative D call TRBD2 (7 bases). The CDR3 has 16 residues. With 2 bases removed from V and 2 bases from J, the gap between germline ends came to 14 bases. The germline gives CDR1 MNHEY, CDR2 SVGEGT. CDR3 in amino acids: CASSYPTGRVTDTQYF. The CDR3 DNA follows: TGTGCCAGCAGTTACCCTACAGGGAGGGTCACAGATACGCAGTATTTT.

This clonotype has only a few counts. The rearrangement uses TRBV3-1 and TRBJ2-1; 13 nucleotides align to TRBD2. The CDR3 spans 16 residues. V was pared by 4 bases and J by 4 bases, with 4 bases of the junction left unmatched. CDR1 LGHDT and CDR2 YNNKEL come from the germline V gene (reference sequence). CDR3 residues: CASSPGLAGVYNEQFF. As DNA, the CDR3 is TGTGCCAGCAGCCCTGGACTAGCGGGAGTTTACAATGAGCAGTTCTTC.

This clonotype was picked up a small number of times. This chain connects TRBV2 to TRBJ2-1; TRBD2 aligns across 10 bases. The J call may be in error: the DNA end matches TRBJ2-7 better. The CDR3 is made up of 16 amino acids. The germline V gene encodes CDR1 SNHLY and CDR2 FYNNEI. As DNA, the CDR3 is TGTGCCAGCAGTGAAGCCAGCGGGAGGGCCTACAATGAGCAGTACTTC. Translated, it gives CASSEASGRAYNEQYF.

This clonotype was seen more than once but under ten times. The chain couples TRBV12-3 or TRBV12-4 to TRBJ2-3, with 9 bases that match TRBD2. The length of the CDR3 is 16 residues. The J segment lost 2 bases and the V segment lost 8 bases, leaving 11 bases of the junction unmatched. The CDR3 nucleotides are TGTGCCAGCCCACCAATAGCGGGGGCTCTCACAGATACGCAGTATTTT. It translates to CASPPIAGALTDTQYF.